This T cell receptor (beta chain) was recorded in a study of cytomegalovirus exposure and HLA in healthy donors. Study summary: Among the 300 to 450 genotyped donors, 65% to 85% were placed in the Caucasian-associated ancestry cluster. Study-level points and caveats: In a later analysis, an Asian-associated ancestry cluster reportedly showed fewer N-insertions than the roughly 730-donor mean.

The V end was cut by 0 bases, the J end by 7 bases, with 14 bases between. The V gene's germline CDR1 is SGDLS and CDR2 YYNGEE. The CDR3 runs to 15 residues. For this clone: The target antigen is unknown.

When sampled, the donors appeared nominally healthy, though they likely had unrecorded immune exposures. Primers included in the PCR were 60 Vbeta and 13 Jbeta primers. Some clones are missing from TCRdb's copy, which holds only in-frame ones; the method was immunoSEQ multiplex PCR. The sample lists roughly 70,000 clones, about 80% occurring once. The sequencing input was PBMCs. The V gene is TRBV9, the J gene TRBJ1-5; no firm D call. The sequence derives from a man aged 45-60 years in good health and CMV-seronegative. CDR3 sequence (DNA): TGTGCCAGCAGCGTAGAAGGCTGGGAGGGCCAGCCCCAGCATTTT. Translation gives CASSVEGWEGQPQHF.